Listed here are 22 T cell receptor beta chains from one sample, sequenced in a study of blood T cell repertoires in COVID-19. Profiled with immunoSEQ multiplex PCR; TCRdb holds only in-frame clones, not every one. In the table there are about 160,000 clones, under 85% of which are singletons. Sequencing was done on a sample of peripheral blood. The receptor source for this set is a man aged 60 to 75 who had recovered from COVID-19.

This chain connects TRBV3-1 (or the pseudogene TRBV3-2) to TRBJ2-1; 11 bases are a match to TRBD1. There are 15 residues in the CDR3. Trimming removed 7 bases from V and 2 bases from J; junction bases left unmatched: 4. The V gene's germline CDR1 is LGHDT and CDR2 YNNKEL (reference sequence). The chain's CDR3 is CASTPGQGAYNEQFF. CDR3 DNA: TGTGCCAGCACACCGGGACAGGGGGCCTACAATGAGCAGTTCTTC.

The rearrangement uses TRBV18 and TRBJ2-6; a weak D match, TRBD1 (5 bases). The V gene lost 2 bases and the J gene lost 4 bases, with 21 bases spanning the gap. The length of the CDR3 is 19 residues. Germline assignment: CDR1 KGHSH and CDR2 LQKENI. The CDR3 loop is CASSPIINFRVAGANVLTF. The CDR3 region has the DNA TGTGCCAGCTCACCAATCATTAATTTCAGGGTTGCCGGGGCCAACGTCCTGACTTTC.

The V and J genes are TRBV2 and TRBJ2-3, with 7 bases matching TRBD2. Germline V gives CDR1 SNHLY, CDR2 FYNNEI. Losses at the gene ends were 8 bases for V and 2 bases for J; bases not matched to a gene: 7. This CDR3 has 14 residues. DNA of the CDR3: TGTGCCAGCGGGGGGGTTCAAAACACAGATACGCAGTATTTT. It codes for CASGGVQNTDTQYF. Drawing the rest from reference TRBV2 and TRBJ2-3, the complete variable domain is EPEVTQTPSHQVTQMGQEVILRCVPISNHLYFYWYRQILGQKVEFLVSFYNNEISEKSEIFDDQFSVERPDGSNFTLKIRSTKLEDSAMYFCASGGVQNTDTQYFGPGTRLTVL.

The chain is built from TRBV5-8 and TRBJ2-2; 8 bases are shared with TRBD1. V dropped 0 bases and J dropped 6; count of bases not matched to a gene: 7. This CDR3 is built from 16 residues. Germline V gene sequence: CDR1 SGHTS, CDR2 YDEGEE. CDR3 DNA: TGTGCCAGCAGCTTGGGGACAGGGCTAAGGGCCGGGGAGCTGTTTTTT. This encodes CASSLGTGLRAGELFF.

This sequence joins TRBV6-5 and TRBJ1-1; TRBD1 is a possible D gene (5 bases). Per the germline V gene, CDR1 is MNHEY and CDR2 is SVGAGI. This CDR3 comprises 14 residues. CDR3 loop: CAHDSGDPNTEAFF. The CDR3 coding sequence is TGTGCTCACGACTCGGGGGATCCGAACACTGAAGCTTTCTTT.

The J gene is TRBJ2-2, the V gene TRBV9; perhaps TRBD2 as D (6 bases). The CDR3 extends over 16 amino acids. From germline, CDR1 is SGDLS and CDR2 YYNGEE. V lost 4 bases, J lost 3 bases, and 16 bases lay in between. CDR3 amino acids: CASSPSGGTYTGELFF. The CDR3 DNA reads TGTGCCAGCAGCCCTTCCGGGGGAACTTACACCGGGGAGCTGTTTTTT.

V and J are TRBV7-3 and TRBJ1-2; D ambiguous. CDR1 and CDR2 (germline): SGHTA, FQGTGA. The V end lost 5 bases, the J end lost 5 bases, and 18 bases lay between the germline ends. The CDR3 loop spans 15 amino acids. In DNA form, the CDR3 reads TGTGCCAGCAGCGGAGGTGAGGGCTCGGTATATGGCTACACCTTC. Protein: CASSGGEGSVYGYTF.

The genes are TRBV6-5 and TRBJ1-5, with 7 bases aligning to TRBD1. Germline CDR1 is MNHEY and CDR2 is SVGAGI. The ends lost 5 bases at V and 2 bases at J; junction bases unmatched: 0. The CDR3 covers 13 residues. CDR3 coding DNA: TGTGCCAGCAGTACAGGGGGCAATCAGCCCCAGCATTTT. Residues: CASSTGGNQPQHF.

The CDR3 region has the DNA TGTGCCACCAGTGAGACAGGGGTGAAGTACGAGCAGTACTTC. As protein: CATSETGVKYEQYF. This chain joins TRBV24-1 and TRBJ2-7; 8 bases are a match to TRBD1. The CDR3 consists of 14 residues. V lost 4 bases, J lost 4 bases, and 5 bases stayed unmatched. CDR1 is KGHDR and CDR2 is SFDVKD in the germline V gene.

This chain links TRBV5-1 with TRBJ1-1; a weak D match, TRBD1 (5 bases). CDR1 SGHRS and CDR2 YFSETQ come from the germline V gene. Trimming removed 0 bases at V and 1 base at J, with 10 bases between. The CDR3 length is 15 residues. CDR3 residues: CASSLAGGANTEAFF. DNA for the CDR3: TGCGCCAGCAGCTTGGCCGGGGGAGCGAACACTGAAGCTTTCTTT.

The J gene is TRBJ1-1, the V gene TRBV30; TRBD1 aligns across 11 bases. The V and J ends lost 1 base and 12 bases, in that order; junction bases with no gene match: 7. Germline values: CDR1 GTSNPN, CDR2 SVGIG (reference sequence). CDR3 length: 13 amino acids. CDR3 nucleotides: TGTGCCTGGAGTGGGACAGGGGGCCGTCTAACTTTCTTT. As protein: CAWSGTGGRLTFF. The full variable domain, with the rest looked up from reference TRBV30 and TRBJ1-1, is SQTIHQWPATLVQPVGSPLSLECTVEGTSNPNLYWYRQAAGRGLQLLFYSVGIGQISSEVPQNLSASRPQDRQFILSSKKLLLSDSGFYLCAWSGTGGRLTFFGQGTRLTVV.

The chain combines TRBV7-6 with TRBJ2-7, with D uncertain. The CDR3 contains 12 residues. Germline V lookup: CDR1 SGHVS, CDR2 FNYEAQ. Trimming left V 3 bases short and J 6 bases short, with 9 bases between. The DNA for the CDR3 is TGTGCCAGCAGCTTTGCAGGATCCGAGCAGTACTTC. It yields the protein CASSFAGSEQYF.

The rearrangement uses TRBV30 and TRBJ1-2; TRBD1 agrees at 7 bases. Germline V lookup: CDR1 GTSNPN, CDR2 SVGIG (reference sequence). Trimming took 0 bases from V and 0 from J; bases not matched to a gene: 13. The CDR3 totals 18 residues. Written as DNA, the CDR3 is TGTGCCTGGAGTGTAGGGGCGACAGGGCCCAGTCCTAACTATGGCTACACCTTC. Translated, it gives CAWSVGATGPSPNYGYTF.

This chain links TRBV5-1 with TRBJ2-1, with D unclear. The V gene lost 0 bases and the J gene lost 0 bases, with 7 bases spanning the gap. The CDR3 is 15 residues long. The germline V gene encodes CDR1 SGHRS and CDR2 YFSETQ. The CDR3 DNA follows: TGCGCCAGCAGCTTGGATATGAGCTCCTACAATGAGCAGTTCTTC. Its protein product is CASSLDMSSYNEQFF.

The chain couples TRBV12-3 or TRBV12-4 to TRBJ2-5; D is undetermined. This CDR3 spans 12 amino acids. Trimming took 6 bases from V and 9 from J, leaving 14 bases between them. In nucleotides, the CDR3 is TGTGCCAGCAGCCTCTCAGCCCAGGCCCAGTACTTC. Its protein is CASSLSAQAQYF.

The rearrangement joins TRBV6-6 to TRBJ1-1; 8 bases are shared with TRBD1. The V segment lost 1 base and the J segment 7 bases; nucleotides outside the gene matches: 8. Per germline, CDR1 MNHNY and CDR2 SVGAGI (reference sequence). CDR3 length equals 15 residues. The CDR3 DNA reads TGTGCCAGCAGTTACTGGACAGGGTCTTTGGTTGAAGCTTTCTTT. Amino acid sequence: CASSYWTGSLVEAFF.

This clone occurred once. The V call is TRBV27, the J call TRBJ1-2; D is ambiguous. The CDR3 has 13 amino acids. V lost 4 bases to trimming and J lost 4 bases, with 10 bases between them. Germline loops: CDR1 MNHEY, CDR2 SMNVEV (reference sequence). CDR3 bases: TGTGCCAGCAGTTCTCTTCCCTCCTATGGCTACACCTTC. It is translated as CASSSLPSYGYTF.

The V call is TRBV30, the J call TRBJ2-2, with 8 positions matching TRBD1. CDR1 and CDR2 from the germline V gene are GTSNPN and SVGIG (reference sequence). The trim removed 4 bases at V and 2 bases at J, leaving 3 bases unmatched. The CDR3 length is 14 residues. The CDR3 loop reads CAWTGGRNTGELFF. DNA of the CDR3: TGTGCCTGGACAGGGGGCCGAAACACCGGGGAGCTGTTTTTT.

The chain couples TRBV5-4 to TRBJ2-5; no firm D call. Per the germline V gene, CDR1 is SGHNT and CDR2 is YYREEE (reference sequence). The CDR3 contains 17 residues. Trimming shortened V by 0 bases and J by 2 bases, and 17 bases separated the two germline ends. The CDR3 region has the DNA TGTGCCAGCAGCTTGGGCCCACAGTACAAAGGACAAGAGACCCAGTACTTC. Its translation is CASSLGPQYKGQETQYF.

The chain uses TRBV19 and TRBJ2-1; 8 nucleotides line up with TRBD2. V trimming: 3 bases; J trimming: 9 bases; junction bases outside the gene matches: 10. Germline CDR1 is LNHDA and CDR2 is SQIVND (reference sequence). The length of the CDR3 is 15 residues. The CDR3 spells CASSIAGLDRVEQFF. For the CDR3, the DNA is TGTGCCAGTAGTATCGCGGGACTAGACCGGGTTGAGCAGTTCTTC.

The chain has TRBV19 and TRBJ1-5; no firm D call. The CDR3 has 14 amino acids. Trimming took 0 bases from V and 6 from J, leaving 9 bases between them. The V gene's germline CDR1 is LNHDA and CDR2 SQIVND (reference sequence). CDR3 sequence: CASSIDKQSQPQHF. DNA of the CDR3: TGTGCCAGTAGTATAGATAAACAGAGTCAGCCCCAGCATTTT.

The V call is TRBV10-2, the J call TRBJ2-5; TRBD2 aligns across 12 bases. J was trimmed by 4 bases and V by 8 bases; bases with no gene match: 2. The germline V gene encodes CDR1 WSHSY and CDR2 SAAADI. This CDR3 has 13 amino acids. The CDR3 loop reads CASRLAGAETQYF. Here the CDR3 DNA reads TGCGCCAGCCGACTAGCGGGGGCAGAGACCCAGTACTTC.